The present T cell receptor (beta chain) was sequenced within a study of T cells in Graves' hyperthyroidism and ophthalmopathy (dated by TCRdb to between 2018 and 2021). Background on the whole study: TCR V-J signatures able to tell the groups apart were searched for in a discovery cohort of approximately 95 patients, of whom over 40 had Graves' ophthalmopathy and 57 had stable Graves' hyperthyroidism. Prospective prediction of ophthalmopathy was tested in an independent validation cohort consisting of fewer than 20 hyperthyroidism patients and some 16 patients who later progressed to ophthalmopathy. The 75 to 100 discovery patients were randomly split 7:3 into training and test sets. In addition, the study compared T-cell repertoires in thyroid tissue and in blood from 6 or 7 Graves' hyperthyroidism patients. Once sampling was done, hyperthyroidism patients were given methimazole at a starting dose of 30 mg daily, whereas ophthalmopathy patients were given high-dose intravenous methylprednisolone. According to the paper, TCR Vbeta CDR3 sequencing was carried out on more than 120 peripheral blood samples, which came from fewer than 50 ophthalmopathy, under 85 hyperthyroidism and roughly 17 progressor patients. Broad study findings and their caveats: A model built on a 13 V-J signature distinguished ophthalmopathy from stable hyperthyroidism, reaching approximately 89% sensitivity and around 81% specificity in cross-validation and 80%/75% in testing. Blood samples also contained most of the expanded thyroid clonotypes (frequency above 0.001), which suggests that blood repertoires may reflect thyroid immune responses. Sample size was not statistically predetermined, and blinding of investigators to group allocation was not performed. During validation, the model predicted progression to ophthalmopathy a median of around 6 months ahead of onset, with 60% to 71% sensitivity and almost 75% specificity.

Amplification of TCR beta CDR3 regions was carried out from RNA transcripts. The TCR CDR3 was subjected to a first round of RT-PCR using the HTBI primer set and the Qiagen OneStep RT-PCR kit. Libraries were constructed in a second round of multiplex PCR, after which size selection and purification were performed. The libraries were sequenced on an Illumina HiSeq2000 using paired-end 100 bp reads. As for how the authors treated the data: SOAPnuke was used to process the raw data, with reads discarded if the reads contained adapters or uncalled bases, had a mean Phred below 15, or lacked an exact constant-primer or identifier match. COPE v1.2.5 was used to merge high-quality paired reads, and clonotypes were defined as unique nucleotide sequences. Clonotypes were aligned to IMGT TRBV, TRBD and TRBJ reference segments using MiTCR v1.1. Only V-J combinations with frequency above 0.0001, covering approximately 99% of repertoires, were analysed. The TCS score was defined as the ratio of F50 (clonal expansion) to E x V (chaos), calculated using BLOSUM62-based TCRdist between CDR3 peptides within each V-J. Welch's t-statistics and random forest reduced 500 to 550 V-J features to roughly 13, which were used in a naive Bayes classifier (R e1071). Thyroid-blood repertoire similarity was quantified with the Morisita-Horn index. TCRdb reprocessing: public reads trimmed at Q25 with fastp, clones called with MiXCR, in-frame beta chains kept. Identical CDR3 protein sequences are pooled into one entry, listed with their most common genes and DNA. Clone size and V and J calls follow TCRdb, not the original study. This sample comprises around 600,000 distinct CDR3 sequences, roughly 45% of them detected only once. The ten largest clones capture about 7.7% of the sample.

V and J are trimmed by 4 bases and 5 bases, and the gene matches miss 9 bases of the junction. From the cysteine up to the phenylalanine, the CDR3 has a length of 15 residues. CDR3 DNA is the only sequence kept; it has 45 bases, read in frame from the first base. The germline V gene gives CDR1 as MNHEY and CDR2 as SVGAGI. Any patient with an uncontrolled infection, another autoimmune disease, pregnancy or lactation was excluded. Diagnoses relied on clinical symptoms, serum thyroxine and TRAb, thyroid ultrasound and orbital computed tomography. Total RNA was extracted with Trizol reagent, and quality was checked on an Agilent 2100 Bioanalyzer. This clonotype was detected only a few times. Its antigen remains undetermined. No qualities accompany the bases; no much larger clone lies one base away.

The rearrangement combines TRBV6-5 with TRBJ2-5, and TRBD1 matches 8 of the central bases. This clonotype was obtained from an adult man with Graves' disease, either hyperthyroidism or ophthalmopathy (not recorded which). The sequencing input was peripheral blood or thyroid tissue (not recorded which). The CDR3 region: CASSSPGQEGETQYF. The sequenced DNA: TGTGCCAGCAGTTCCCCGGGACAGGAGGGGGAGACCCAGTACTTC.